The 20 T cell receptor beta chains below all came from one sample that was sequenced in a study of post-analysis software for immune sequencing data. Points from the study as a whole: A few TRBV segments, TRBV5-6, TRBV5-1 and TRBV20-1 among them, were found more frequent in patients than controls.

Every TCR beta cDNA library bore unique molecular identifiers. TCRdb reanalysed the PCR reads using MiXCR and keeps one entry per CDR3 protein. The sample has 750,000 to 900,000 distinct CDR3 sequences; just over 45% are singletons. These TCRs are of unknown antigen specificity. Sequenced: blood. The receptors were gathered from a girl aged 5 to 17 with multiple sclerosis.

The V and J genes are TRBV7-8 and TRBJ2-3; D ambiguous. Trimming took 1 base from V and 5 from J, leaving 16 bases between them. Germline lookup yields CDR1 SGHVS and CDR2 FQNEAQ. The CDR3 is 16 amino acids. CDR3 in DNA: TGTGCCAGCAGCTTAGTCGACACTCGCGACCAAGATACGCAGTATTTT. It is translated as CASSLVDTRDQDTQYF. Full variable domain (remainder filled in from reference TRBV7-8 and TRBJ2-3): GAGVSQSPRYKVAKRGQDVALRCDPISGHVSLFWYQQALGQGPEFLTYFQNEAQLDKSGLPSDRFFAERPEGSVSTLKIQRTQQEDSAVYLCASSLVDTRDQDTQYFGPGTRLTVL.

The rearrangement uses TRBV20-1 and TRBJ1-4, with a weak D call TRBD1 (6 bases). The V end was cut by 3 bases, the J end by 7 bases, with 15 bases between. There are 14 residues in the CDR3. Germline V gives CDR1 DFQATT, CDR2 SNEGSKA (reference sequence). CDR3 amino acids: CSASLGGSGEKLFF. CDR3 in DNA: TGCAGTGCTAGTCTCGGGGGCAGCGGTGAAAAACTGTTTTTT.

The V call is TRBV24-1, the J call TRBJ1-1; TRBD1 matches 8 bases. With V trimmed by 9 bases and J by 5 bases, 7 bases remained unmatched. Germline V gene data show CDR1 as KGHDR and CDR2 as SFDVKD. CDR3 length: 13 amino acids. The CDR3 DNA follows: TGTGCCACCTCAGGACAGGGAGGGACTGAAGCTTTCTTT. Amino acids: CATSGQGGTEAFF.

V is TRBV5-1 and J is TRBJ2-3, with D possibly matching TRBD1 (6 bases). Trimming left V 4 bases short and J 4 bases short, with 19 bases between. The CDR3 is made up of 16 amino acids. Germline V gene sequence: CDR1 SGHRS, CDR2 YFSETQ. CDR3 region: CASSGGQHPAPDTQYF. The DNA for the CDR3 is TGCGCCAGCAGCGGGGGCCAGCACCCTGCCCCAGATACGCAGTATTTT.

The chain recombines TRBV6-4 with TRBJ2-3, with a possible D match to TRBD2 (5 bases). V was trimmed by 2 bases and J by 6 bases, leaving 9 bases between them. The CDR3 runs 13 residues. Germline CDR1 is MRHNA and CDR2 is SNTAGT. The CDR3 DNA is TGTGCCAGCAGTGACGACCGCGGGGATACGCAGTATTTT. Protein product: CASSDDRGDTQYF.

The V call is TRBV5-1, the J call TRBJ2-2; a weak D match, TRBD1 (5 bases). Germline loops: CDR1 SGHRS, CDR2 YFSETQ. There are 14 residues in the CDR3. The V and J ends lost 3 bases and 5 bases respectively, with 11 bases between them. The CDR3 DNA reads as TGCGCCAGCAGCTGGGTGAAGGGGACCGGGGAGCTGTTTTTT. It translates to CASSWVKGTGELFF.

CDR3 nucleotides: TGTGCCAGCAGCAGACAGGGGTGCGGGGGCTACACCTTC. Its protein is CASSRQGCGGYTF. This chain connects TRBV2 to TRBJ1-2; 8 bases map to TRBD1. CDR3 size: 13 residues. Germline V CDR1 and CDR2: SNHLY, FYNNEI. After removal of 6 bases from V and 8 bases from J, the junction contained 8 bases not matched to a gene.

This clonotype was counted a few times. V and J are TRBV7-2 and TRBJ2-5; D ambiguous. The germline V gene has CDR1 SGHTA and CDR2 FQGNSA. V was clipped by 2 bases and J by 0 bases, with 13 bases between them. This CDR3 region has 16 residues. The CDR3 DNA sequence: TGTGCCAGCAGCTTACCACAGCCTCAAAACCAAGAGACCCAGTACTTC. It yields the protein CASSLPQPQNQETQYF.

The CDR3 region is CASSPGWGEPKFEQYF. DNA for the CDR3: TGTGCCAGCAGCCCCGGTTGGGGGGAGCCAAAGTTCGAGCAGTACTTC. The V call is TRBV7-2, the J call TRBJ2-5; D possibly corresponds to TRBD2 (6 bases). The DNA end lines up better with TRBJ2-7; the J call may be wrong. Per germline, CDR1 SGHTA and CDR2 FQGNSA. The CDR3 is made up of 16 amino acids.

The chain carries TRBV7-6 and TRBJ2-1; no definite D call. Germline CDR1 is SGHVS and CDR2 is FNYEAQ. Trimming cost V 5 bases and J 4 bases, with 18 bases left between them. The CDR3 runs 16 residues. The CDR3 loop reads CASSRSLGNIYNEQFF. The CDR3 coding sequence is TGTGCCAGCAGCCGGAGTTTGGGGAACATTTACAATGAGCAGTTCTTC.

The table lists this clonotype with a few counts. The genes are TRBV4-3 and TRBJ2-1; D possibly corresponds to TRBD2 (6 bases). The germline gives CDR1 LGHNA, CDR2 YSLEER. Trimming removed 4 bases from V and 1 base from J, with 17 bases in between. This CDR3 spans 17 amino acids. For the CDR3, the DNA is TGCGCCAGCAGCCCCTCCGCGGAGGGTGGTTCCTACAATGAGCAGTTCTTC. The encoded protein is CASSPSAEGGSYNEQFF.

DNA of the CDR3: TGTGCCACCAAACTCCGGGGCCTCTCGAACACTGAAGCTTTCTTT. Translation gives CATKLRGLSNTEAFF. The genes are TRBV15 and TRBJ1-1, with D possibly matching TRBD1 (5 bases). Trimming removed 7 bases from V and 1 base from J, with 16 bases in between. The CDR3 extends over 15 amino acids. The germline CDR1 and CDR2 sequences are LNHNV and YYDKDF (reference sequence).

This clonotype was counted many times. The CDR3 loop reads CSARDLEDYNEKLFF. CDR3 bases: TGCAGTGCTAGAGATTTGGAGGACTATAATGAAAAACTGTTTTTT. The chain recombines TRBV20-1 with TRBJ1-4; D not resolved. The germline gives CDR1 DFQATT, CDR2 SNEGSKA (reference sequence). This CDR3 spans 15 amino acids. Deletions cut 0 bases from V and 4 bases from J, with 12 bases between.

The J gene is TRBJ2-1, the V gene TRBV12-3 or TRBV12-4; D unresolved. With 7 bases removed from V and 15 bases from J, the gap between germline ends came to 16 bases. The CDR3 consists of 11 residues. The CDR3 DNA sequence: TGTGCCAGCACCTCCTTAACAGAATCGTTCTTC. It is translated as CASTSLTESFF.

The chain couples TRBV14 to TRBJ2-1; D unresolved. From germline, CDR1 is SGHDN and CDR2 FVKESK. The CDR3 runs to 18 residues. Between the trimmed V and J ends, which lost 4 bases and 0 bases, there was a span of 19 bases. The CDR3 nucleotides read TGTGCCAGCAGCCTTCACTCGGGTACTTTCAGCTCCTACAATGAGCAGTTCTTC. It codes for CASSLHSGTFSSYNEQFF.

The rearrangement joins TRBV18 to TRBJ1-2; 8 bases are a match to TRBD1. Germline CDR1 and CDR2: KGHSH and LQKENI. V trimming: 5 bases; J trimming: 6 bases; junction bases outside the gene matches: 5. The CDR3 contains 13 residues. The CDR3 spells CASSEDRVNGYTF. The DNA of the CDR3 is TGTGCCAGCTCAGAGGACAGGGTTAATGGCTACACCTTC.

The gene calls are TRBV29-1 and TRBJ2-7; 12 bases agree with TRBD2. The CDR3 loop spans 14 amino acids. Germline CDR1 is SQVTM and CDR2 is ANQGSEA. The V gene end was trimmed by 7 bases and the J gene end by 2 bases; junction bases not matched to a gene: 6. The CDR3 DNA is TGCAGCGCAGGACTAGCGGGACTCCCCTACGAGCAGTACTTC. Translating it yields CSAGLAGLPYEQYF.

This rearrangement joins TRBV4-1 to TRBJ1-1, with D possibly being TRBD1 (6 bases). The V gene's germline CDR1 is MGHRA and CDR2 YSYEKL. This CDR3 comprises 15 residues. V was trimmed by 3 bases and J by 2 bases, leaving 13 bases between them. The CDR3 loop is CASSHDTGSNTEAFF. The CDR3 nucleotides read TGCGCCAGCAGCCACGATACAGGGTCCAACACTGAAGCTTTCTTT.

The V gene is TRBV28, the J gene TRBJ1-6; D may be TRBD1 (5 bases). CDR1 is MDHEN and CDR2 is SYDVKM in the germline V gene. Trimming removed 1 base from V and 0 bases from J, with 13 bases in between. This CDR3 comprises 18 residues. The CDR3 DNA reads as TGTGCCAGCAGTTTATCCCCAGGGAGGAGCTCCTATAATTCACCCCTCCACTTT. It specifies CASSLSPGRSSYNSPLHF.

The CDR3 loop reads CASSLARTQETQYF. In DNA, the CDR3 is TGTGCCAGCAGCTTAGCGCGGACACAAGAGACCCAGTACTTC. The gene calls are TRBV7-9 and TRBJ2-5, with a tentative D call TRBD1 (5 bases). The germline V gene has CDR1 SEHNR and CDR2 FQNEAQ (reference sequence). This CDR3 comprises 14 residues. The V end was cut by 0 bases, the J end by 2 bases, with 7 bases between.